These T cell receptor beta chains were read from a single sample in a study of blood T cell repertoires in COVID-19. Profiled with immunoSEQ multiplex PCR; TCRdb holds only in-frame clones, not every one. Of a few hundred thousand clones in the sample, more than 65% were seen once. The sample was peripheral blood. These receptors all stem from a middle-aged man who had recovered from COVID-19. Both conserved end residues are part of each CDR3. Each record gives: clone size, J gene, V gene, D gene, CDR3 protein, CDR3 DNA. D genes are given only for firm matches. The size entry is marked missing in some rows and otherwise reads once, few, many or a size class.

few	TRBJ2-1	TRBV5-4	TRBD2	CASSTSSGRALNEQFF	TGTGCCAGCAGCACCTCTAGCGGGAGGGCCCTCAATGAGCAGTTCTTC
.	TRBJ1-4	TRBV30	TRBD1	CAWSGVTGTGTEKLFF	TGTGCCTGGAGTGGCGTCACCGGGACAGGGACCGAAAAACTGTTTTTT
.	TRBJ1-1	TRBV6-5	.	CATRGSMNTEAFF	TGTGCCACCAGGGGCTCCATGAACACTGAAGCTTTCTTT
.	TRBJ1-2	TRBV30	.	CAWSEGGYTF	TGTGCCTGGAGTGAGGGGGGCTACACCTTC
.	TRBJ2-2	TRBV29-1	TRBD1	CSVGRQGAPNTGELFF	TGCAGCGTTGGCAGACAGGGGGCGCCGAACACCGGGGAGCTGTTTTTT
.	TRBJ2-1	TRBV18	TRBD1	CASSRAGTGSYNEQFF	TGTGCCAGCTCACGTGCCGGGACAGGCTCCTACAATGAGCAGTTCTTC
.	TRBJ2-1	TRBV10-3	TRBD2	CAIRQTSARSSYNEQFF	TGTGCCATCAGACAAACTAGCGCCCGAAGCTCCTACAATGAGCAGTTCTTC
.	TRBJ1-1	TRBV6-5	.	CASRLRGPNTEAFF	TGTGCCAGCAGACTCAGGGGCCCAAACACTGAAGCTTTCTTT
.	TRBJ2-2	TRBV4-3	.	CASSRESAGELFF	TGCGCCAGCAGTCGGGAGTCGGCCGGGGAGCTGTTTTTT
.	TRBJ1-4	TRBV6-5	.	CASSSLDGKLFF	TGTGCCAGCAGTTCCCTAGATGGAAAACTGTTTTTT
.	TRBJ2-7	TRBV5-1	TRBD2	CASSFGLAGAYEQYF	TGCGCCAGCAGCTTCGGACTAGCGGGGGCCTACGAGCAGTACTTC
.	TRBJ2-7	TRBV5-8	.	CASSILRGSNEQYF	TGTGCCAGCAGCATCCTCAGGGGCTCTAACGAGCAGTACTTC
.	TRBJ1-2	TRBV30	.	CAWSVLTALGRGYTF	TGTGCCTGGAGTGTACTAACCGCACTCGGTAGAGGCTACACCTTC
.	TRBJ2-7	TRBV7-8	.	CASSPGPDRSRYEQYF	TGTGCCAGCAGCCCGGGACCCGACAGGAGTCGATACGAGCAGTACTTC
.	TRBJ2-3	TRBV30	.	CAWSVGTSTDTQYF	TGTGCCTGGAGTGTGGGGACTAGCACAGATACGCAGTATTTT
.	TRBJ1-1	TRBV5-1	TRBD1	CASSPGQGAPWEAFF	TGCGCCAGCAGCCCCGGACAGGGGGCGCCTTGGGAAGCTTTCTTT
once	TRBJ1-4	TRBV5-6	TRBD1	CASSLIRWGQGPGEKLFF	TGTGCCAGCAGCTTGATCCGCTGGGGACAGGGGCCAGGCGAAAAACTGTTTTTT
.	TRBJ2-5	TRBV19	TRBD1	CASSIGGARGQETQYF	TGTGCCAGTAGTATTGGGGGCGCCAGGGGGCAAGAGACCCAGTACTTC
.	TRBJ1-1	TRBV18	TRBD1	CASSPLQGAQGEAFF	TGTGCCAGCTCACCTTTACAGGGGGCGCAGGGTGAAGCTTTCTTT
.	TRBJ2-1	TRBV7-7	.	CASSLTTHANEQFF	TGTGCTAGCAGCTTGACTACCCACGCCAATGAGCAGTTCTTC
.	TRBJ1-2	TRBV27	.	CASSFGQGYGYTF	TGTGCCAGCAGTTTTGGCCAGGGATATGGCTACACCTTC
.	TRBJ1-1	TRBV6-5	.	CASSPNGGGTEAFF	TGTGCCAGCAGTCCGAATGGGGGGGGCACTGAAGCTTTCTTT
.	TRBJ1-4	TRBV19	.	CASRSQVNEKLFF	TGTGCCAGTAGGAGTCAGGTTAATGAAAAACTGTTTTTT